Following are 18 T cell receptor beta chains from one sample sequenced in a study of blood T cell repertoires in COVID-19 (dated by TCRdb to the early 2020s). Library preparation was by the immunoSEQ multiplex PCR assay. TCRdb stores this immuneACCESS table with in-frame sequences only. Part of the clones is absent; in the studies checked, under half of the shortfall reflects unresolved V genes, and no reason is known for the rest. This sample comprises 300,000 to 400,000 clones, almost 90% of them detected only once. 2.9% of the sample comes from the top ten. The sequenced sample consisted of peripheral blood. The receptor source for this set is a woman between 25 and 40 years old with COVID-19, enrolled during active disease.

This rearrangement joins TRBV19 to TRBJ1-2; D unclear. V gave up 3 bases and J gave up 2 bases, with 10 bases separating them. Germline CDR1 is LNHDA and CDR2 is SQIVND (reference sequence). This CDR3 has 14 residues. The CDR3, as DNA: TGTGCCAGTAGTATCTCGGGCGGGAACTATGGCTACACCTTC. It codes for CASSISGGNYGYTF.

The chain joins TRBV24-1 to TRBJ1-2; weak D call: TRBD1 (6 bases). This CDR3 is 14 amino acids long. CDR1 and CDR2 from the germline V gene are KGHDR and SFDVKD. V was clipped by 4 bases and J by 8 bases, with 16 bases between them. The CDR3 spells CATSDPGVIEGYTF. The CDR3, as DNA: TGTGCCACCAGTGACCCAGGGGTTATAGAAGGCTACACCTTC.

The chain has TRBV4-1 and TRBJ2-7, with a weak D call TRBD2 (7 bases). V lost 2 bases to trimming and J lost 1 base, with 12 bases between them. The germline CDR1 and CDR2 sequences are MGHRA and YSYEKL. CDR3 length: 15 residues. The CDR3 DNA is TGCGCCAGCAGCCAAAAGGGGGGGGAATCCTACGAGCAGTACTTC. It specifies CASSQKGGESYEQYF.

The chain is built from TRBV19 and TRBJ2-6, with a possible D match to TRBD2 (5 bases). In germline, CDR1 is LNHDA, CDR2 SQIVND (reference sequence). Deletions cut 3 bases from V and 0 bases from J, with 9 bases between. The CDR3 runs to 16 residues. The CDR3 reads CASSMGRPSGANVLTF. For the CDR3, the DNA is TGTGCCAGTAGTATGGGGAGACCCTCTGGGGCCAACGTCCTGACTTTC.

The J gene is TRBJ1-3, the V gene TRBV9; D remains unclear. Trimming took 0 bases from V and 4 from J, leaving 11 bases between them. The CDR3 has 15 residues. Germline V CDR1 and CDR2: SGDLS, YYNGEE. The CDR3 bases are TGTGCCAGCAGCGTAGCTGCGGGAGGAGGAAACACCATATATTTT. Translating it yields CASSVAAGGGNTIYF.

This clone was detected only once. This chain joins TRBV11-1 and TRBJ2-2; TRBD1 aligns across 7 bases. The CDR3 totals 14 residues. From germline, CDR1 is SGHAT and CDR2 FQDESV (reference sequence). Losses at the gene ends were 6 bases for V and 5 bases for J; bases not matched to a gene: 6. The CDR3 loop reads CASRGQIKTGELFF. CDR3 DNA sequence: TGTGCCAGCAGGGGACAGATTAAAACCGGGGAGCTGTTTTTT. The whole variable domain, filled in from reference TRBV11-1 and TRBJ2-2, reads EAEVAQSPRYKITEKSQAVAFWCDPISGHATLYWYRQILGQGPELLVQFQDESVVDDSQLPKDRFSAERLKGVDSTLKIQPAELGDSAMYLCASRGQIKTGELFFGEGSRLTVL.

This chain links TRBV5-1 with TRBJ2-2, with TRBD1 as a possible D gene (6 bases). This CDR3 contains 15 residues. Germline V gene data show CDR1 as SGHRS and CDR2 as YFSETQ. Trimming shortened V by 3 bases and J by 2 bases, and 11 bases separated the two germline ends. CDR3 DNA: TGCGCCAGCAGCTGGGGGCCACCAAACACCGGGGAGCTGTTTTTT. Protein: CASSWGPPNTGELFF. The complete variable domain, with remaining parts taken from reference TRBV5-1 and TRBJ2-2, reads KAGVTQTPRYLIKTRGQQVTLSCSPISGHRSVSWYQQTPGQGLQFLFEYFSETQRNKGNFPGRFSGRQFSNSRSEMNVSTLELGDSALYLCASSWGPPNTGELFFGEGSRLTVL.

The CDR3 region is CAISEAGEGEAFF. The CDR3 DNA reads TGTGCCATCAGTGAAGCAGGGGAGGGTGAAGCTTTCTTT. The chain joins TRBV10-3 to TRBJ1-1, with a weak D call TRBD1 (6 bases). The germline V gene encodes CDR1 ENHRY and CDR2 SYGVKD. This CDR3 has 13 residues. Trimming removed 3 bases at V and 7 bases at J, with 12 bases between.

The chain uses TRBV19 and TRBJ1-5, with 8 bases aligning to TRBD1. V gave up 5 bases and J gave up 7 bases; unmatched junction bases: 10. Germline CDR1 LNHDA, CDR2 SQIVND (reference sequence). This CDR3 spans 15 amino acids. As DNA, the CDR3 is TGTGCCAGTAGTCACGCAGGACAGGGACTCCAGCCCCAGCATTTT. This encodes CASSHAGQGLQPQHF.

The DNA for the CDR3 is TGTGCCAGCAGCCCTCGAAGGATTTCTAGCTCTTACAATGAGCAGTTCTTC. As protein: CASSPRRISSSYNEQFF. The rearrangement uses TRBV2 and TRBJ2-1; tentative D call: TRBD2 (5 bases). In germline, CDR1 is SNHLY, CDR2 FYNNEI. Trimming took off 6 bases at V and 4 bases at J, with 22 bases between the two ends. This CDR3 region has 17 residues.

This clone was observed once. V is TRBV19 and J is TRBJ2-7; TRBD2 aligns across 11 bases. The germline V gene has CDR1 LNHDA and CDR2 SQIVND (reference sequence). The CDR3 has 14 amino acids. After removal of 5 bases from V and 7 bases from J, the junction contained 7 bases not matched to a gene. The CDR3 bases are TGTGCCAGTAGTGGGACTAGCGGTTCATGGGAGCAGTACTTC. Translating gives CASSGTSGSWEQYF.

The V gene is TRBV25-1, the J gene TRBJ1-1, with TRBD1 matching over 8 bases. Germline lookup yields CDR1 MGHDK and CDR2 SYGVNS. The CDR3 sequence is 13 residues long. The trim removed 4 bases at V and 5 bases at J, leaving 3 bases unmatched. CDR3 DNA: TGTGCCAGCAGTGGGACAGGGAGGACTGAAGCTTTCTTT. Amino acids: CASSGTGRTEAFF.

This chain uses TRBV9 with TRBJ2-3, with D perhaps matching TRBD1 (5 bases). The CDR3 has 16 amino acids. CDR1 SGDLS and CDR2 YYNGEE come from the germline V gene. V was trimmed by 0 bases and J by 2 bases, leaving 13 bases between them. The CDR3: CASSVGLSGATDTQYF. CDR3 nucleotide sequence: TGTGCCAGCAGCGTAGGGTTATCTGGGGCCACAGATACGCAGTATTTT. Variable domain in full (rest from reference TRBV9 and TRBJ2-3): DSGVTQTPKHLITATGQRVTLRCSPRSGDLSVYWYQQSLDQGLQFLIQYYNGEERAKGNILERFSAQQFPDLHSELNLSSLELGDSALYFCASSVGLSGATDTQYFGPGTRLTVL.

The genes are TRBV6-1 and TRBJ2-7; 8 bases line up with TRBD1. The CDR3 length is 16 residues. The J segment lost 0 bases and the V segment lost 3 bases, leaving 7 bases of the junction unmatched. Germline CDR1 reads MNHNS; CDR2 reads SASEGT. This CDR3 is CASSDMRQGPSYEQYF. The CDR3 coding sequence is TGTGCCAGCAGTGATATGCGACAGGGGCCCTCCTACGAGCAGTACTTC.

The chain recombines TRBV10-2 with TRBJ2-5, with 9 positions matching TRBD2. The ends lost 6 bases at V and 2 bases at J; junction bases unmatched: 7. There are 15 residues in the CDR3. Germline V CDR1 and CDR2: WSHSY, SAAADI. The CDR3 region has the DNA TGCGCCAGCAGGCCTTTAGCGGGAGTACAAGAGACCCAGTACTTC. Its translation: CASRPLAGVQETQYF.

V gene TRBV19 combines with J gene TRBJ2-4; D is possibly TRBD2 (6 bases). Trimming took 5 bases from V and 7 from J, leaving 15 bases between them. The V gene's germline CDR1 is LNHDA and CDR2 SQIVND (reference sequence). This CDR3 is built from 14 residues. Written as DNA, the CDR3 is TGTGCCAGTAGTCCCCGAGGGACTCACAACATTCAGTACTTC. It encodes CASSPRGTHNIQYF.

This chain uses TRBV4-2 with TRBJ2-7, with 10 bases lining up with TRBD1. This CDR3 spans 16 amino acids. The germline V gene has CDR1 LGHNA and CDR2 YNFKEQ. Trimming took 5 bases from V and 4 from J; bases not matched to a gene: 11. CDR3 sequence: CASSTHPGQGIYEQYF. The CDR3 DNA follows: TGTGCCAGCAGCACACATCCGGGACAGGGGATATACGAGCAGTACTTC.

The chain joins TRBV29-1 to TRBJ2-3; 7 nucleotides align to TRBD2. The CDR3 is 13 residues long. Per germline, CDR1 SQVTM and CDR2 ANQGSEA. V shed 0 bases and J 9 bases; nucleotides not matched to a gene: 6. The CDR3 spells CSVEDVGGDTQYF. In DNA form, the CDR3 reads TGCAGCGTTGAAGATGTTGGGGGGGACACGCAGTATTTT.